The entry below gives a single T cell receptor beta chain sequence along with its context. The record originates from a study of control samples from healthy donors and cancer patients. Only in-frame clones appear in the TCRdb table, and some are missing; sequencing was by immunoSEQ multiplex PCR. The sample includes 150,000 to 200,000 clones, 94% of them seen just once. The CDR3 is made up of 18 amino acids. Germline values: CDR1 LGHNA, CDR2 YSLEER. The V gene end was trimmed by 2 bases and the J gene end by 1 base; junction bases not matched to a gene: 10. The receptor comes from a woman aged 18-29 years in good health. Source material: blood. This chain connects TRBV4-3 to TRBJ2-3; 9 nucleotides agree with TRBD1. The CDR3 nucleotides are TGCGCCAGCAGCCAACGCGCCTTTTGGGACAGGGGCACAGATACGCAGTATTTT. Its protein is CASSQRAFWDRGTDTQYF.